The clone carrying this T cell receptor (beta chain) has a single count. Its antigen is undetermined. The data were obtained in a study of T cell responses to AZD1222 COVID-19 vaccine. General study results and limits: Dominant at 160-218 and 743-854, vaccine-associated CD4 TCRs also spanned spike. Spike-specific TCR breadth and depth went up after people got two AZD1222 doses.

Libraries were prepared by immunoSEQ multiplex PCR; TCRdb keeps only in-frame clonotypes and omits some of them. The sample records about 210,000 clones, approximately 94% being singletons. V lost 8 bases and J 0 bases, leaving 8 bases between the germline ends. The CDR3 length is 12 residues. Germline CDR1 and CDR2: MNHNY and SVGAGI (reference sequence). The chain uses TRBV6-6 and TRBJ2-7; no firm D call. The sequence was obtained from an adult who received the MenACWY meningococcal vaccine as a control. The sample in question was peripheral blood, obtained 28 days after the second dose of the MenACWY control vaccine. The CDR3 spells CASLDRSYEQYF. In DNA form, the CDR3 reads TGTGCCAGCTTGGACCGCTCCTACGAGCAGTACTTC.